A selection of T cell receptor beta chains follows, all from one sample in a study of blood T cell repertoires in COVID-19. Produced via immunoSEQ multiplex PCR; TCRdb's table is partial and in-frame only. Of 60,000 to 75,000 clones listed, 75% to 90% are singletons. The sample consisted of peripheral blood. The receptor set was obtained from a man aged 50-60 years with active COVID-19. Each CDR3 is given with its conserved first and last residue. The D gene is left open where the match is weak. Clone size is shown for a subset of rows, as once, few, many or a class of expanded clone.

TRBV9,.,TRBJ2-1,once,TGTGCCAGCAGCGTAGATGCGGCGCCCAGCAATGAGCAGTTCTTC,CASSVDAAPSNEQFF
TRBV28,.,TRBJ2-3,.,TGTGCCAGCAGTTTATATACTAGCAGCACAGATACGCAGTATTTT,CASSLYTSSTDTQYF
TRBV6-5,.,TRBJ1-1,.,TGTGCCAGCAGTTACGACAAGAGGGTGGGCACTGAAGCTTTCTTT,CASSYDKRVGTEAFF
TRBV11-2,TRBD2,TRBJ2-7,.,TGTGCCAGCAGCTCTTACAGACTAGCGCCGAGCTCCTACGAGCAGTACTTC,CASSSYRLAPSSYEQYF
TRBV5-6,TRBD2,TRBJ2-1,.,TGTGCCAGCAGCGGGACTAGCGGGAGGGTATTAAGGGGATACAATGAGCAGTTCTTC,CASSGTSGRVLRGYNEQFF
TRBV24-1,.,TRBJ2-7,.,TGTGCCACCAGTGATTTGAACACCCTGCCCGGAGGGCAGTACTTC,CATSDLNTLPGGQYF
TRBV7-2,.,TRBJ2-3,.,TGTGCCAGCAGCTCAAGCCACCAAAGAACAGATACGCAGTATTTT,CASSSSHQRTDTQYF
TRBV4-1,.,TRBJ1-6,.,TGCGCCAGCAGCCACCAACGGGACGGGAGAAGGACACCCCTCCACTTT,CASSHQRDGRRTPLHF
TRBV29-1,TRBD2,TRBJ2-1,.,TGCAGCGTCCCCGGGACTAGCGGGATCGAGCAGTTCTTC,CSVPGTSGIEQFF
TRBV24-1,TRBD1,TRBJ1-2,.,TGTGCCACCAGTGACAGGGGACAGGGGCTCACTAACTATGGCTACACCTTC,CATSDRGQGLTNYGYTF
TRBV7-8,TRBD1,TRBJ1-1,.,TGTGCCAGCAGCTTGGACAGGATGAACACTGAAGCTTTCTTT,CASSLDRMNTEAFF
TRBV3-1/TRBV3-2,TRBD2,TRBJ2-2,.,TGTGCCAGCAGCCTAGCGGGAGAATACACCGGGGAGCTGTTTTTT,CASSLAGEYTGELFF
TRBV12-3/TRBV12-4,.,TRBJ1-5,.,TGTGCCAGCACCACCGGGAGTCAGCCCCAGCATTTT,CASTTGSQPQHF
TRBV29-1,TRBD2,TRBJ2-1,.,TGCAGCGTAACACCGGGACTAGCGGGATTTGAGCAGTTCTTC,CSVTPGLAGFEQFF
TRBV6-5,.,TRBJ1-1,.,TGTGCCAGCAGGATACAGGGTAACACTGAAGCTTTCTTT,CASRIQGNTEAFF
TRBV7-9,TRBD1,TRBJ1-1,.,TGTGCCAGCAGCCACCGAACAGGGGTCGCCACTGAAGCTTTCTTT,CASSHRTGVATEAFF
TRBV28,.,TRBJ1-5,.,TGTGCCAGCAGTTTGGGGCGACCCGACGATCAGCCCCAGCATTTT,CASSLGRPDDQPQHF